The 20 T cell receptor beta chains below come from one sample, sequenced in a study of blood T cell repertoires in COVID-19. Here immunoSEQ multiplex PCR was the method, and the copy in TCRdb shows in-frame clones only, minus some. The table lists about 140,000 clones, roughly 80% of them singletons, with 3.5% to 4.5% in the top ten. Input material: peripheral blood. These receptors all come from a woman in her sixties with acute or convalescent COVID-19.

This clone was found a few times. This chain connects TRBV21-1 to TRBJ1-1; the table gives TRBD1 as D, unverified against the DNA. TRBV21-1 is given as a pseudogene. There are 17 residues in the CDR3. The CDR3 region is CASSKPKGGQLNTEAFF. CDR3 coding DNA: TGTGCCAGCAGCAAGCCCAAAGGTGGACAGCTGAACACTGAAGCTTTCTTT.

The genes are TRBV10-3 and TRBJ2-7; D is ambiguous. Germline values: CDR1 ENHRY, CDR2 SYGVKD. This CDR3 has 14 amino acids. V shed 3 bases and J shed 4 bases, with 13 bases lying between them. The CDR3 DNA sequence: TGTGCCATCAGTGATGGGCAGGTCATATACGAGCAGTACTTC. Amino acid sequence: CAISDGQVIYEQYF.

This clone has a single count. The chain employs TRBV7-8 and TRBJ2-2; a weak D match, TRBD1 (6 bases). Trimming took 2 bases from V and 2 from J, leaving 12 bases between them. The CDR3 runs to 16 residues. Germline V lookup: CDR1 SGHVS, CDR2 FQNEAQ. The CDR3 sequence is CASSLYWDTNTGELFF. The CDR3 nucleotides read TGTGCCAGCAGCTTATACTGGGACACCAACACCGGGGAGCTGTTTTTT.

This sequence joins TRBV7-8 and TRBJ2-7; 15 nucleotides align to TRBD2. This CDR3 has 17 amino acids. The ends lost 5 bases at V and 6 bases at J; junction bases unmatched: 11. Germline V CDR1 and CDR2: SGHVS, FQNEAQ. The CDR3, as DNA: TGTGCCAGCAGCATGGGACTAGCGGGAGGTAGAGAGGGCGAGCAGTACTTC. As protein: CASSMGLAGGREGEQYF.

The chain uses TRBV28 and TRBJ1-6, with TRBD1 identical over 8 bases. CDR3 size: 16 residues. V lost 3 bases, J lost 9 bases, and 10 bases stayed unmatched. CDR1 and CDR2 from the germline V gene are MDHEN and SYDVKM. The CDR3 DNA reads as TGTGCCAGCAGTTTCCAGGGGGCTCCTCAAGGTTCACCCCTCCACTTT. Its protein product is CASSFQGAPQGSPLHF.

The V gene is TRBV7-9, the J gene TRBJ1-2; 7 positions match TRBD1. The CDR3 runs 12 residues. V lost 10 bases and J lost 4; bases outside the gene matches: 6. The V gene's germline CDR1 is SEHNR and CDR2 FQNEAQ (reference sequence). Here the CDR3 reads CATYRGGYGYTF. The DNA of the CDR3 is TGTGCCACCTACAGGGGAGGCTATGGCTACACCTTC.

There are a few counts of this clone. V gene TRBV6-5 combines with J gene TRBJ1-6; D might be TRBD1 (5 bases). Looked up from germline, CDR1 is MNHEY and CDR2 is SVGAGI. CDR3 length: 15 residues. V was cut by 5 bases and J by 10 bases, with 18 bases left in between. Here the CDR3 reads CASSMDTAIISPLHF. CDR3 DNA: TGTGCCAGCAGTATGGACACGGCCATCATATCACCCCTCCACTTT.

This clone was picked up a small number of times. This CDR3 reads CASSFAVNQPQHF. CDR3 sequence (DNA): TGTGCCAGCAGCTTCGCGGTAAATCAGCCCCAGCATTTT. V is TRBV5-8 and J is TRBJ1-5; D ambiguous. V was trimmed by 2 bases and J by 4 bases, leaving 7 bases between them. The CDR3 runs to 13 residues. Germline-derived CDR1 and CDR2 are SGHTS and YDEGEE.

The chain has TRBV10-3 and TRBJ1-2; possibly TRBD1 for D (5 bases). The CDR3 loop spans 14 amino acids. With 8 bases removed from V and 3 bases from J, the gap between germline ends came to 16 bases. Germline V gene lookup returns CDR1 ENHRY and CDR2 SYGVKD. The CDR3 protein is CAIGFGAQDYGYTF. The CDR3 coding sequence is TGTGCCATCGGCTTTGGGGCGCAGGACTATGGCTACACCTTC.

The chain joins TRBV7-8 to TRBJ1-1; tentatively, D is TRBD1 (5 bases). Germline-derived CDR1 and CDR2 are SGHVS and FQNEAQ. This CDR3 has 14 residues. The germline V and J ends were trimmed by 0 bases and 5 bases, with 10 bases remaining between them. In nucleotides, the CDR3 is TGTGCCAGCAGCTTAGCGGAGGGGCGTACTGAAGCTTTCTTT. Translation: CASSLAEGRTEAFF.

The V and J genes are TRBV3-1 (or the pseudogene TRBV3-2) and TRBJ2-7, with 7 bases lining up with TRBD2. CDR1 LGHDT and CDR2 YNNKEL come from the germline V gene (reference sequence). The CDR3 totals 17 residues. Trimming removed 0 bases from V and 3 bases from J; junction bases left unmatched: 11. The CDR3 is CASSQDFGLLAVYEQYF. DNA of the CDR3: TGTGCCAGCAGCCAAGATTTCGGCTTGCTAGCGGTCTACGAGCAGTACTTC.

This rearrangement joins TRBV7-8 to TRBJ2-3, with 12 bases aligning to TRBD2. The CDR3 is 19 amino acids. Germline-derived CDR1 and CDR2 are SGHVS and FQNEAQ. Trimming cost V 1 base and J 5 bases; bases outside gene matches: 13. DNA for the CDR3: TGTGCCAGCAGCTTAGTATTCGTTCTAGCGGGAGGGCCACAAGATACGCAGTATTTT. This translates into CASSLVFVLAGGPQDTQYF.

V is TRBV11-2 and J is TRBJ2-7; 9 nucleotides align to TRBD2. Germline trimming cut 4 bases from V and 2 bases from J; bases unmatched to any gene: 6. CDR1 and CDR2 from the germline V gene are SGHAT and FQNNGV. This CDR3 contains 15 residues. In nucleotides, the CDR3 is TGTGCCAGCAGCTCCCGACTAGCGGATACCTACGAGCAGTACTTC. This sequence encodes CASSSRLADTYEQYF.

The chain joins TRBV7-9 to TRBJ2-7; 14 bases are a match to TRBD2. V was pared by 11 bases and J by 7 bases, with 7 bases of the junction left unmatched. The CDR3 length is 13 residues. Germline values: CDR1 SEHNR, CDR2 FQNEAQ (reference sequence). CDR3 residues: CAAGLAGALEQYF. The CDR3 coding sequence is TGTGCCGCGGGACTAGCGGGAGCCCTTGAGCAGTACTTC. The full variable domain, its missing parts supplied by reference TRBV7-9 and TRBJ2-7, is DTGVSQNPRHKITKRGQNVTFRCDPISEHNRLYWYRQTLGQGPEFLTYFQNEAQLEKSRLLSDRFSAERPKGSFSTLEIQRTEQGDSAMYLCAAGLAGALEQYFGPGTRLTVT.

This clone was found once. The chain combines TRBV18 with TRBJ2-4; D is possibly TRBD1 (6 bases). The V gene lost 3 bases and the J gene lost 6 bases, with 9 bases spanning the gap. The CDR3 has 13 residues. Germline CDR1 reads KGHSH; CDR2 reads LQKENI. The CDR3 sequence: CASSPDSVNIQYF. The CDR3 DNA reads TGTGCCAGCTCACCGGACAGCGTAAACATTCAGTACTTC.

This rearrangement joins TRBV2 to TRBJ1-2; 8 bases map to TRBD1. This CDR3 has 12 amino acids. CDR1 is SNHLY and CDR2 is FYNNEI in the germline V gene. V lost 9 bases, J lost 4 bases, and 4 bases stayed unmatched. CDR3 sequence (DNA): TGTGCCAGACAGGGGGGAATCTATGGCTACACCTTC. Protein sequence: CARQGGIYGYTF. Variable domain in full (rest from reference TRBV2 and TRBJ1-2): EPEVTQTPSHQVTQMGQEVILRCVPISNHLYFYWYRQILGQKVEFLVSFYNNEISEKSEIFDDQFSVERPDGSNFTLKIRSTKLEDSAMYFCARQGGIYGYTFGSGTRLTVV.

The chain links TRBV18 to TRBJ2-6; D gene ambiguous. Trimming took off 6 bases at V and 2 bases at J, with 11 bases between the two ends. CDR3 length: 15 residues. Germline V gives CDR1 KGHSH, CDR2 LQKENI. The CDR3 spells CASSRLEAGANVLTF. The CDR3 DNA follows: TGTGCCAGCTCCCGCCTAGAAGCTGGGGCCAACGTCCTGACTTTC.

The chain recombines TRBV6-5 with TRBJ1-1; a possible D gene is TRBD1 (6 bases). Germline values: CDR1 MNHEY, CDR2 SVGAGI. The germline V and J ends were trimmed by 9 bases and 0 bases, with 11 bases remaining between them. The CDR3 contains 13 residues. CDR3 residues: CASRTDLNTEAFF. The CDR3 DNA reads as TGTGCCAGTCGGACAGATTTGAACACTGAAGCTTTCTTT.

The chain recombines TRBV29-1 with TRBJ2-1, with 9 bases that match TRBD2. The CDR3 consists of 14 residues. The trim removed 3 bases at V and 6 bases at J, leaving 6 bases unmatched. Germline assignment: CDR1 SQVTM and CDR2 ANQGSEA. This CDR3 is CSVDWGLASNEQFF. In DNA, the CDR3 is TGCAGCGTTGACTGGGGACTAGCCTCCAATGAGCAGTTCTTC.

This chain uses TRBV28 with TRBJ1-3, with D tentatively TRBD1 (6 bases). This CDR3 has 16 residues. With 2 bases removed from V and 2 bases from J, the gap between germline ends came to 13 bases. CDR1 is MDHEN and CDR2 is SYDVKM in the germline V gene. In DNA, the CDR3 is TGTGCCAGCAGTTTAGGACAGTCACCGACTGGAAACACCATATATTTT. Translating it yields CASSLGQSPTGNTIYF.